Listed below are T cell receptor beta chains from one sample, sequenced in a study of T cells in Graves' hyperthyroidism and ophthalmopathy. Via MiXCR, TCRdb re-called the multiplex PCR reads, giving one row per CDR3 protein. Of roughly 740,000 distinct CDR3 sequences detected, about a sixth appear once; the ten largest clones hold approximately 8%. The sequenced sample was blood. The receptors derive from a man younger than 35 with Graves' hyperthyroidism. Each CDR3 is given with its conserved first and last residue.

v_call: TRBV7-2; cdr3_aa: CASSWLALSSYNEQFF
v_call: TRBV5-1; cdr3_aa: CATTTSGRADTQYF
v_call: TRBV27; cdr3_aa: CASALGGATSRKQFF
v_call: TRBV29-1; cdr3_aa: CSVGDSIPPNEQYF
v_call: TRBV6-2/TRBV6-3; cdr3_aa: CASSYSRSYEQFF
v_call: TRBV5-4; cdr3_aa: CASSLGGSYGETQYF
v_call: TRBV10-3; cdr3_aa: CAISESLGRREGPYEQYF
v_call: TRBV20-1; cdr3_aa: CSARDWASGSRGTQYF
v_call: TRBV28; cdr3_aa: CASSLSDRGWTPLHF
v_call: TRBV6-2/TRBV6-3; cdr3_aa: CASSALAASYEQYF
v_call: TRBV5-1; cdr3_aa: CASSSAGTSGRISTDTQYF
v_call: TRBV6-1; cdr3_aa: CASSVDGIRELFF
v_call: TRBV18; cdr3_aa: CASSPQHGHNEQFF
v_call: TRBV29-1; cdr3_aa: CSVSQGATGANVLTF
v_call: TRBV5-6; cdr3_aa: CASSPLWGAGANVLTF
v_call: TRBV6-1; cdr3_aa: CASRDPETGSGYTF
v_call: TRBV7-2; cdr3_aa: CASSLVEGDREQFF
v_call: TRBV3-1; cdr3_aa: CASSQDGTGRSTDTQYF
v_call: TRBV9; cdr3_aa: CASSVGWVYNEQFF
v_call: TRBV11-3; cdr3_aa: CASATGGTDTQYF
v_call: TRBV19; cdr3_aa: CASSHDSSYEQYF
v_call: TRBV6-2/TRBV6-3; cdr3_aa: CASTKQGAYNEQFF
v_call: TRBV19; cdr3_aa: CASSMGGFSGNTIYF
v_call: TRBV4-1; cdr3_aa: CASSQGAGAAYEQYF
v_call: TRBV20-1; cdr3_aa: CSAGGPTRQETQYF
v_call: TRBV7-2; cdr3_aa: CASSLVATFYSTDTQYF
v_call: TRBV25-1; cdr3_aa: CASRTGITDTQYF
v_call: TRBV7-2; cdr3_aa: CASSSTTGGAEAFF
v_call: TRBV4-2; cdr3_aa: CASSQDWSSGTQETQYF
v_call: TRBV9; cdr3_aa: CASSFGGRLNTEAFF
v_call: TRBV3-1; cdr3_aa: CASSQGIAATARTDTQYF
v_call: TRBV4-1; cdr3_aa: CASSQEGYSSTDTQYF
v_call: TRBV2; cdr3_aa: CASSEALQGEGPTEAFF
v_call: TRBV2; cdr3_aa: CARSGTRSYEQYF
v_call: TRBV7-3; cdr3_aa: CASSPLAGSTDTQYF
v_call: TRBV7-2; cdr3_aa: CASSSQLAGGPGGELFF
v_call: TRBV28; cdr3_aa: CASSFRDRFPTQYF
v_call: TRBV7-2; cdr3_aa: CASSLETGGETQYF
v_call: TRBV6-6; cdr3_aa: CASSYQSGDYGYTF
v_call: TRBV2; cdr3_aa: CASSLEGAEKLFF
v_call: TRBV29-1; cdr3_aa: CSVEAGGSYEQYF
v_call: TRBV6-6; cdr3_aa: CASSYQLAGERNEQFF
v_call: TRBV29-1; cdr3_aa: CSVEGRMRREQFF
v_call: TRBV24-1; cdr3_aa: CATMGEGREQYF
v_call: TRBV20-1; cdr3_aa: CSAFGSPQETQYF
v_call: TRBV6-1; cdr3_aa: CASSEWTGVGNTIYF
v_call: TRBV11-1; cdr3_aa: CASSLMSGGSRQYEQYF
v_call: TRBV18; cdr3_aa: CASSPPSYRYGANEQFF
v_call: TRBV10-3; cdr3_aa: CATGLAAGELFF
v_call: TRBV6-2/TRBV6-3; cdr3_aa: CASSVGLAGIREQFF
v_call: TRBV10-1; cdr3_aa: CASSEGALWETQYF
v_call: TRBV7-3; cdr3_aa: CASSLTGLAGDTQYF
v_call: TRBV24-1; cdr3_aa: CATSEGSALGNEQFF